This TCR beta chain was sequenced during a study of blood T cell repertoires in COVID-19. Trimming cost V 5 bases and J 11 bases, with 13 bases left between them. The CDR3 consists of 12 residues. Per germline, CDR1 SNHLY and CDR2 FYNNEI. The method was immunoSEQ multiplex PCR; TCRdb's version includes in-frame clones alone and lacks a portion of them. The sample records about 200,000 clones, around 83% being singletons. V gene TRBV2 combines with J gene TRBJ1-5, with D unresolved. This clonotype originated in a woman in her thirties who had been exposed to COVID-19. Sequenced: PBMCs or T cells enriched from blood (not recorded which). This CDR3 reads CASSFELKSQHF. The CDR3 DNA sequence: TGTGCCAGCAGTTTTGAGCTGAAGTCCCAGCATTTT.